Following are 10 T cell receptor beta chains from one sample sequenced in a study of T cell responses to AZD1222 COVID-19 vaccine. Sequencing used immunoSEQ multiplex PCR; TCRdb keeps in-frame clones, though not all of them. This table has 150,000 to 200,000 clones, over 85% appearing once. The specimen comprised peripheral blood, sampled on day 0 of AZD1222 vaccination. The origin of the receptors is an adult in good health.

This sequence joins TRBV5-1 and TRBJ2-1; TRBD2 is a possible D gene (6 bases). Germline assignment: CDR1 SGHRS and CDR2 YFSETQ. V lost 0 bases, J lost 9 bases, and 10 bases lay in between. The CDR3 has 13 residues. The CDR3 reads CASSLGDGGEQFF. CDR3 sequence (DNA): TGCGCCAGCAGCTTGGGTGACGGGGGTGAGCAGTTCTTC. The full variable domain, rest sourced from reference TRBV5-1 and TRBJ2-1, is KAGVTQTPRYLIKTRGQQVTLSCSPISGHRSVSWYQQTPGQGLQFLFEYFSETQRNKGNFPGRFSGRQFSNSRSEMNVSTLELGDSALYLCASSLGDGGEQFFGPGTRLTVL.

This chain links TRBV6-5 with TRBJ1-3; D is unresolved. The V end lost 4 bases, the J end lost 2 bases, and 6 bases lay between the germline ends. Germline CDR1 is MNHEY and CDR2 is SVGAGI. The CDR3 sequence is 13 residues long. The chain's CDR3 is CASSSVTGNTIYF. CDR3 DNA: TGTGCCAGCAGTTCGGTTACTGGAAACACCATATATTTT.

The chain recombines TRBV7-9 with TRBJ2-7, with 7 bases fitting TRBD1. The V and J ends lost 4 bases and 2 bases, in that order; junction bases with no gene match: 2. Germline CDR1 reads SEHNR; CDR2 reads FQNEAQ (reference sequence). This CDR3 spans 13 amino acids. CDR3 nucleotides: TGTGCCAGCAGCTGGCAGGGGGCCTACGAGCAGTACTTC. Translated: CASSWQGAYEQYF.

CDR3 DNA: TGTGCCAGCAGCACAGGGCTCTACACTGAAGCTTTCTTT. Translating it yields CASSTGLYTEAFF. The chain carries TRBV12-3 or TRBV12-4 and TRBJ1-1; tentatively, D is TRBD1 (6 bases). V lost 6 bases and J 3 bases, leaving 11 bases between the germline ends. CDR3 length: 13 residues.

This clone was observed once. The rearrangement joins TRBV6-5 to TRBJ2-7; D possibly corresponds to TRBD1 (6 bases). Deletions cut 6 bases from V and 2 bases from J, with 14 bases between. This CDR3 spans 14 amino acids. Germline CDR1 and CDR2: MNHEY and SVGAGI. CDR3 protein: CASRKQGRTYEQYF. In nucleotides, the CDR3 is TGTGCCAGCAGAAAACAGGGTAGGACCTACGAGCAGTACTTC.

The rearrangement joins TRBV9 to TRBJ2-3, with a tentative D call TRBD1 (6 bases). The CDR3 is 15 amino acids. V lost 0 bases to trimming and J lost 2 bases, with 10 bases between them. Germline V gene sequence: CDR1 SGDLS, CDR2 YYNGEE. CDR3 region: CASSVAQGTTDTQYF. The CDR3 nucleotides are TGTGCCAGCAGCGTAGCCCAGGGGACCACAGATACGCAGTATTTT.

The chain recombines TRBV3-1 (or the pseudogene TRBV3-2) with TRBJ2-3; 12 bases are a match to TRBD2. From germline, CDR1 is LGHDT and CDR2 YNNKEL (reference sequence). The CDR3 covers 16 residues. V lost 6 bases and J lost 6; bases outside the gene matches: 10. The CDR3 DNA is TGTGCCAGCAGTCGAGGCCTAGCGGGGGGGGCCGATACGCAGTATTTT. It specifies CASSRGLAGGADTQYF.

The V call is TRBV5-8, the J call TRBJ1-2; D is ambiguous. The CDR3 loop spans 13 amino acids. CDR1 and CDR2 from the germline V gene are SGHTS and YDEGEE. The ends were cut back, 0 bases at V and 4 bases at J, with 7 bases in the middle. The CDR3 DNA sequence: TGTGCCAGCAGCTTGGGAGGAATCTATGGCTACACCTTC. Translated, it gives CASSLGGIYGYTF.

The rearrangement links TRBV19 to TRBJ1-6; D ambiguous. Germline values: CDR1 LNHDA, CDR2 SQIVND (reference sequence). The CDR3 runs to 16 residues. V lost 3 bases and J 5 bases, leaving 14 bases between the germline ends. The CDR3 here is CASSIQPGPNNSPLHF. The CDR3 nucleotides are TGTGCCAGTAGTATCCAACCCGGGCCCAATAATTCACCCCTCCACTTT.

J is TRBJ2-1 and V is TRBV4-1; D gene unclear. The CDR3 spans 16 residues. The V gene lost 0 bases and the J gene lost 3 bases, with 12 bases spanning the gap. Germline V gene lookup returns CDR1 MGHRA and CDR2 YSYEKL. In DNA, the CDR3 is TGCGCCAGCAGCCAAGATGACGGGCCTCTCTACAATGAGCAGTTCTTC. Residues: CASSQDDGPLYNEQFF.